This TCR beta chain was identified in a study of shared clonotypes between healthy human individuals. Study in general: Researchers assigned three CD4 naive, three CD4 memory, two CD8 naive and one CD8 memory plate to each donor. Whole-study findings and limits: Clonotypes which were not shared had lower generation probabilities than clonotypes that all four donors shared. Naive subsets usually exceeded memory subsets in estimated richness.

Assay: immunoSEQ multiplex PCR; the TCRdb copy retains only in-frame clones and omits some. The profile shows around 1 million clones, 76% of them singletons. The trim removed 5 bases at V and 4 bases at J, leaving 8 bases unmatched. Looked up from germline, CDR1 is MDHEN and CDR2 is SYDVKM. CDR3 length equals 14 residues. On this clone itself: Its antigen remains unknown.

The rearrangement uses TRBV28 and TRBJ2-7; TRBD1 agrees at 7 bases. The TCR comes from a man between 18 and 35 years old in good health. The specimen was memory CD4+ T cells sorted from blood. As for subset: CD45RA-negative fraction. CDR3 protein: CASSPAQQGYEQYF. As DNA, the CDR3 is TGTGCCAGCAGTCCAGCACAACAGGGGTACGAGCAGTACTTC.